This record covers a single T cell receptor beta chain. Its antigen is not known. The sample belongs to a study of T cells expressing NK-cell markers. Study background: Of eight sequenced donors, seven were HCMV-seropositive and one HCMV-seronegative. Findings of the study overall: Among CD8+ T cells from five or six donors, dominant NKG2C+ clonotypes accounted for roughly 1.0-7.0%.

A 5'RACE template switching approach incorporating UMIs was used to make TCR beta cDNA. TCRdb reprocessed the 5' RACE reads and stores each CDR3 protein as one record, lacking DNA. The sample table includes about 550,000 distinct CDR3 sequences. The TCR comes from a man younger than 35 in good health. Sequencing input: blood T cells: a sorted CD56 or NKG2C T cell subset, CD4+ or CD8+ T cells, or bulk PBMC T cells (not recorded which).

CDR3 protein: CASSDLQGNYEQYF. This rearrangement joins TRBV12-3 or TRBV12-4 to TRBJ2-7; TCRdb reports TRBD1, a call that lacks DNA to check it against. This CDR3 is built from 14 residues.